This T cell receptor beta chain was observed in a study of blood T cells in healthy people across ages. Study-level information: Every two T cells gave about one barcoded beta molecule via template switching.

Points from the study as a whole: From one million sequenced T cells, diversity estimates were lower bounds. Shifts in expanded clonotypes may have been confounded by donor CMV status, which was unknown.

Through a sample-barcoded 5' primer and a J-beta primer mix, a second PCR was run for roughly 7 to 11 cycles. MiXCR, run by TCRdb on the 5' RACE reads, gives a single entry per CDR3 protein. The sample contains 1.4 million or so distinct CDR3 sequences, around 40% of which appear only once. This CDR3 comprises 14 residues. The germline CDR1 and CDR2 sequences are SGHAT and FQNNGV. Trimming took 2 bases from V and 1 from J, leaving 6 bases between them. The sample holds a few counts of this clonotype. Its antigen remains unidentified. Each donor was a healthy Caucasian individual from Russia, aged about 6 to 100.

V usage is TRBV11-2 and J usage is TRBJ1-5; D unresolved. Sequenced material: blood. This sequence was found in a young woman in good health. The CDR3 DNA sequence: TGTGCCAGCAGCTTATCCCCCAGCAATCAGCCCCAGCATTTT. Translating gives CASSLSPSNQPQHF.